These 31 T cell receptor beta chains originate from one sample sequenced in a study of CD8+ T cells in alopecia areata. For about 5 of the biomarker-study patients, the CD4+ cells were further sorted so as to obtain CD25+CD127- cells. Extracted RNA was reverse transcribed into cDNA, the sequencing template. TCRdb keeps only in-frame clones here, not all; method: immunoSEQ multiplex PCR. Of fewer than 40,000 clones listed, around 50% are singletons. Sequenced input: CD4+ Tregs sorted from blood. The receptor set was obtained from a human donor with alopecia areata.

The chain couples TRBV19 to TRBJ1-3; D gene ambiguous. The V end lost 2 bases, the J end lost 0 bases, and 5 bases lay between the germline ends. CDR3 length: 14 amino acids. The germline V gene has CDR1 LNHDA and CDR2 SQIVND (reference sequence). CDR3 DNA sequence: TGTGCCAGTAGTATACGAGCCTCTGGAAACACCATATATTTT. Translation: CASSIRASGNTIYF. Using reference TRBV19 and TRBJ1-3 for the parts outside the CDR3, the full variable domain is DGGITQSPKYLFRKEGQNVTLSCEQNLNHDAMYWYRQDPGQGLRLIYYSQIVNDFQKGDIAEGYSVSREKKESFPLTVTSAQKNPTAFYLCASSIRASGNTIYFGEGSWLTVV.

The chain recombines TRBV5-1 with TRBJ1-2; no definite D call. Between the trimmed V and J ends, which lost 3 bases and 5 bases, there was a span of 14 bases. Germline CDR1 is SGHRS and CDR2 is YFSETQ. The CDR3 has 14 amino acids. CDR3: CASSSMYSLYGYTF. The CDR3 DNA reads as TGCGCCAGCAGCTCGATGTACAGCCTGTATGGCTACACCTTC.

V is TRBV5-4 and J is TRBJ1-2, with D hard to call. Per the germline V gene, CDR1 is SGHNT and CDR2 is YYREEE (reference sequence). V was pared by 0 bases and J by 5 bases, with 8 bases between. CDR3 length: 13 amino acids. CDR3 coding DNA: TGTGCCAGCAGCTTGGGCGGCACGTATGGCTACACCTTC. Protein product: CASSLGGTYGYTF. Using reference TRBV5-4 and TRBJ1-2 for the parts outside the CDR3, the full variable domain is ETGVTQSPTHLIKTRGQQVTLRCSSQSGHNTVSWYQQALGQGPQFIFQYYREEENGRGNFPPRFSGLQFPNYSSELNVNALELDDSALYLCASSLGGTYGYTFGSGTRLTVV.

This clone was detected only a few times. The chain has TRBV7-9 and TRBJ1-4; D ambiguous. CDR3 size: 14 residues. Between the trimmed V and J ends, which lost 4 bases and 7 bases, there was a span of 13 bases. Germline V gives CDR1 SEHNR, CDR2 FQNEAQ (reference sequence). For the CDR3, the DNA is TGTGCCAGCAGCTATGAAGGGTCGGTTGAAAAACTGTTTTTT. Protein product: CASSYEGSVEKLFF.

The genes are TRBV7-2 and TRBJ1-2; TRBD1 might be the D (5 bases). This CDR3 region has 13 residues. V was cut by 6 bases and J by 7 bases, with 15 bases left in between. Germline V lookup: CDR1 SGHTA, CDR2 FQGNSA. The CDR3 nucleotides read TGTGCCAGCAGTCGAGCGATTGGGGGTGGCTACACCTTC. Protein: CASSRAIGGGYTF.

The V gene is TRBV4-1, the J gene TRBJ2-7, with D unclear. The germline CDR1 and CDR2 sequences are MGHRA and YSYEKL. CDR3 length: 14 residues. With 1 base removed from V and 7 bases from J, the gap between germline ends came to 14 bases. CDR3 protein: CASSQVKTPREQYF. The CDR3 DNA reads TGCGCCAGCAGCCAAGTGAAAACCCCTCGAGAGCAGTACTTC.

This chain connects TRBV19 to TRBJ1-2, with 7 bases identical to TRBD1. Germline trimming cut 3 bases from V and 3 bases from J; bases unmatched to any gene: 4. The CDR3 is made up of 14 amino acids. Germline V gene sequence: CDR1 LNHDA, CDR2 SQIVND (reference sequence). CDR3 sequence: CASSISGGHYGYTF. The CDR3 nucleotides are TGTGCCAGTAGTATTTCAGGGGGACACTATGGCTACACCTTC.

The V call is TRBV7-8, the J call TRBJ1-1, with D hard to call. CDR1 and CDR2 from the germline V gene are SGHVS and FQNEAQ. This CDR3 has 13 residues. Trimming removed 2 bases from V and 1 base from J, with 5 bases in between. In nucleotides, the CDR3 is TGTGCCAGCAGCTTACCTTCGAACACTGAAGCTTTCTTT. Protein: CASSLPSNTEAFF.

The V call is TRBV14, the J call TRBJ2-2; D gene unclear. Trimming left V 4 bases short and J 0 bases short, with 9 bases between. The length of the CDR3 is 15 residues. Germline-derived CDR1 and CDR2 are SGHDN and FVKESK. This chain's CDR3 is CASSPWQSNTGELFF. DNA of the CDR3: TGTGCCAGCAGCCCATGGCAGTCGAACACCGGGGAGCTGTTTTTT.

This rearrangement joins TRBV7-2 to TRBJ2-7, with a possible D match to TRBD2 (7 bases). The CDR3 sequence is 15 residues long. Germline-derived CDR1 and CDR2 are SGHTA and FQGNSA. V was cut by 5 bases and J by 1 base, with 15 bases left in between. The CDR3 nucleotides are TGTGCCAGCAGCAGGGGGAGGGGACTTTCCTACGAGCAGTACTTC. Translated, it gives CASSRGRGLSYEQYF. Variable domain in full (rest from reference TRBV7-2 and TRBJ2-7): GAGVSQSPSNKVTEKGKDVELRCDPISGHTALYWYRQSLGQGLEFLIYFQGNSAPDKSGLPSDRFSAERTGGSVSTLTIQRTQQEDSAVYLCASSRGRGLSYEQYFGPGTRLTVT.

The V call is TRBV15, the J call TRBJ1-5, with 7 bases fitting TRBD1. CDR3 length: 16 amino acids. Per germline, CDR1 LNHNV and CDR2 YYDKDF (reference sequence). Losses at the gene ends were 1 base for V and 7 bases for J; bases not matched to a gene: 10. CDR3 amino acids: CATSRGDRVVGQPQHF. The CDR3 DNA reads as TGTGCCACCAGCAGAGGCGACAGGGTAGTAGGACAGCCCCAGCATTTT.

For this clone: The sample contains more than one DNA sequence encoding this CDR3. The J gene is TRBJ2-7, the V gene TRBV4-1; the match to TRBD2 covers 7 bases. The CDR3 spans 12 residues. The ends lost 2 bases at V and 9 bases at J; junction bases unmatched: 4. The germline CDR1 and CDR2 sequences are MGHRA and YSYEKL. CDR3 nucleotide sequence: TGCGCCAGCAGCCAACAGGGAGGGAGGCAGTACTTC. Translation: CASSQQGGRQYF.

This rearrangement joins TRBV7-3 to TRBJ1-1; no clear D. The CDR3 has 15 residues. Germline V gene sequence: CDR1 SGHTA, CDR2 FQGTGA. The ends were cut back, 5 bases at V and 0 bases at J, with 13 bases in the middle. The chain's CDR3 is CASSPSAGLNTEAFF. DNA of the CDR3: TGTGCCAGCAGCCCCTCGGCGGGCCTGAACACTGAAGCTTTCTTT.

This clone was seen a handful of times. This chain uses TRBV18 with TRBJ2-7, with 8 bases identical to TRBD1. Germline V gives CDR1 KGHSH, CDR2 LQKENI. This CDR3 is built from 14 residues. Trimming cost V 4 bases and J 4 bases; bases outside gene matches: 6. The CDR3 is CASSRSDRAYEQYF. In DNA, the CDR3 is TGTGCCAGCTCACGTTCGGACAGGGCATACGAGCAGTACTTC.

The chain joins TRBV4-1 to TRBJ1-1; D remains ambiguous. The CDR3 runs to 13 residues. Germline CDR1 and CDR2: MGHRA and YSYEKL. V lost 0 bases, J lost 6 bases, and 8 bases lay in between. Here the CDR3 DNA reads TGCGCCAGCAGCCAAGATAGGAGGTCTGAAGCTTTCTTT. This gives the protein CASSQDRRSEAFF.

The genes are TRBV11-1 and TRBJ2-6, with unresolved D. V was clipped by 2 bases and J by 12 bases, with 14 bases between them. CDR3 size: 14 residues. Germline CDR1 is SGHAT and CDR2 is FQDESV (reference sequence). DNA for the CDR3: TGTGCCAGCAGCTTAAGGTCCGTCAGTGGCGTCCTGACTTTC. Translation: CASSLRSVSGVLTF. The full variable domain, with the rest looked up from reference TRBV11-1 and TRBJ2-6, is EAEVAQSPRYKITEKSQAVAFWCDPISGHATLYWYRQILGQGPELLVQFQDESVVDDSQLPKDRFSAERLKGVDSTLKIQPAELGDSAMYLCASSLRSVSGVLTFGAGSRLTVL.

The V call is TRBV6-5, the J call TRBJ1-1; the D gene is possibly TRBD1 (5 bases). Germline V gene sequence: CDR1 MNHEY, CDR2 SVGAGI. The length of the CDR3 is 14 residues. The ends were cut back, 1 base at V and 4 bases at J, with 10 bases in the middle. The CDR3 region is CASSYWGLTTEAFF. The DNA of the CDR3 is TGTGCCAGCAGTTACTGGGGGTTAACCACTGAAGCTTTCTTT.

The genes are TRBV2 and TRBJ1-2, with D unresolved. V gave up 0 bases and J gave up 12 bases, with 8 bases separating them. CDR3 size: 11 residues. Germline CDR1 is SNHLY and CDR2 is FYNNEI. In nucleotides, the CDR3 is TGTGCCAGCAGTGAAGCGGGGAAAGACACCTTC. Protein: CASSEAGKDTF.

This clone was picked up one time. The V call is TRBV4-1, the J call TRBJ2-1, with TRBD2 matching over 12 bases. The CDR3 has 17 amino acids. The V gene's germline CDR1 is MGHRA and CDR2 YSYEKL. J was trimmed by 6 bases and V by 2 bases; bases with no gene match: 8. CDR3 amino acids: CASSQRLAGEGFNEQFF. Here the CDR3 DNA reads TGCGCCAGCAGCCAACGACTAGCGGGAGAGGGTTTCAATGAGCAGTTCTTC.

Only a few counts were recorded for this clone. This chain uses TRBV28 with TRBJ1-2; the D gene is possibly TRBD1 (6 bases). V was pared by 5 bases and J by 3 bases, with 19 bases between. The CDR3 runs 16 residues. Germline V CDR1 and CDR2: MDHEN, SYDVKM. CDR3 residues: CASSPPGSGADYGYTF. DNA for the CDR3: TGTGCCAGCAGTCCCCCAGGGTCGGGGGCGGACTATGGCTACACCTTC.

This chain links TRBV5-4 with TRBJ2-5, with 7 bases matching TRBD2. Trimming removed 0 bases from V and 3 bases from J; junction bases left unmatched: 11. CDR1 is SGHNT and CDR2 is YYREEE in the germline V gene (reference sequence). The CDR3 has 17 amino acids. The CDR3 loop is CASSLGRYRSGKETQYF. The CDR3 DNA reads TGTGCCAGCAGCTTGGGCCGCTACAGAAGCGGGAAAGAGACCCAGTACTTC.

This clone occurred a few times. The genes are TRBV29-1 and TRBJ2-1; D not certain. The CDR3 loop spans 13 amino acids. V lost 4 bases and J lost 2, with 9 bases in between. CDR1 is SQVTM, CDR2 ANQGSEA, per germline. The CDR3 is CSVAAKPYNEQFF. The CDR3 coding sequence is TGCAGCGTTGCTGCGAAGCCCTACAATGAGCAGTTCTTC.

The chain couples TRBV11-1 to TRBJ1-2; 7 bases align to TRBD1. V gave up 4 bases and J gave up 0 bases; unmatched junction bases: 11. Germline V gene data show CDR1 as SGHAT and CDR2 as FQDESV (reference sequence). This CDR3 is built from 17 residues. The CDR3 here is CASSSTGSLPANYGYTF. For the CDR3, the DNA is TGTGCCAGCAGCTCGACAGGGTCCCTTCCAGCTAACTATGGCTACACCTTC.

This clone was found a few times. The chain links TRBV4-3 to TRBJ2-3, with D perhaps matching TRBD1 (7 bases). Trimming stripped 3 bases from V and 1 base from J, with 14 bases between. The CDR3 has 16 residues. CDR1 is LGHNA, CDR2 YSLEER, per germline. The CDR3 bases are TGCGCCAGCAGCCACCGCAGGGGGGACCGCACAGATACGCAGTATTTT. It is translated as CASSHRRGDRTDTQYF.

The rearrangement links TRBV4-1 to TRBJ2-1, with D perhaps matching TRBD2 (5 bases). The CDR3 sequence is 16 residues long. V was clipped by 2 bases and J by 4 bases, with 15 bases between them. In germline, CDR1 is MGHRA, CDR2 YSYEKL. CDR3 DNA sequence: TGCGCCAGCAGCCAACGCCGGGGTCCGGAGTACAATGAGCAGTTCTTC. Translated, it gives CASSQRRGPEYNEQFF.

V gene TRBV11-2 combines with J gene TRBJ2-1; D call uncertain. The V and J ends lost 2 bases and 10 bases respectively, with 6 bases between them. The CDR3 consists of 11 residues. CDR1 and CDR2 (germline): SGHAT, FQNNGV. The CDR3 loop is CASSLNQEQFF. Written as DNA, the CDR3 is TGTGCCAGCAGCTTAAACCAGGAGCAGTTCTTC.

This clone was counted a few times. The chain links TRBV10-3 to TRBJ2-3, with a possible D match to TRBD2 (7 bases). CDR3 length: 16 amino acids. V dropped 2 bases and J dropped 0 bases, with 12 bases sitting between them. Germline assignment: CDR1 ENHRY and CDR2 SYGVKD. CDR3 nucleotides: TGTGCCATCAGTGAGCGCGGGGGCCTAAGCACAGATACGCAGTATTTT. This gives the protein CAISERGGLSTDTQYF.

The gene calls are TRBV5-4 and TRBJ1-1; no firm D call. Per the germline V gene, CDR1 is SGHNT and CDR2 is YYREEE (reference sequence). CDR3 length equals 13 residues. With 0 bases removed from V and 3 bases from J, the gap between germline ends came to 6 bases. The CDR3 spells CASSLVRDTEAFF. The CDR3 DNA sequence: TGTGCCAGCAGCTTGGTGAGGGACACTGAAGCTTTCTTT.

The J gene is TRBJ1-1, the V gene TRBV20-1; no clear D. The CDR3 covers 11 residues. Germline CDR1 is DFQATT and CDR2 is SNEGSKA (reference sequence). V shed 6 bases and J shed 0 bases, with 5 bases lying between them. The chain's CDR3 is CSAPVNTEAFF. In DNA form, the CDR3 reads TGCAGTGCCCCAGTGAACACTGAAGCTTTCTTT.

CDR3 DNA sequence: TGCAGCGCCTGGACAGGCGATACGCAGTATTTT. Its protein is CSAWTGDTQYF. The chain recombines TRBV29-1 with TRBJ2-3; TRBD1 aligns across 7 bases. This CDR3 spans 11 amino acids. V was pared by 7 bases and J by 6 bases, with 4 bases of the junction left unmatched. CDR1 and CDR2 (germline): SQVTM, ANQGSEA.

The CDR3 spells CASSYGGTVRGYTF. CDR3 in DNA: TGTGCCAGCAGTTACGGGGGGACTGTACGAGGCTACACCTTC. The chain couples TRBV6-6 to TRBJ1-2; D is perhaps TRBD1 (5 bases). Germline CDR1 MNHNY, CDR2 SVGAGI (reference sequence). V was clipped by 2 bases and J by 8 bases, with 15 bases between them. CDR3 length: 14 residues.